A selection of T cell receptor beta chains follows, all from one sample in a study of Ad26.COV2.S vaccination and SARS-CoV-2 variants. TCRdb's copy holds only in-frame clones and misses some; the assay was immunoSEQ multiplex PCR. The repertoire holds more than 120,000 clones, with about nine tenths as singletons. The sample here was peripheral blood, taken after recovery from COVID-19. Every receptor here comes from a human donor who had recovered from COVID-19. Each CDR3 is given with its conserved first and last residue. The D gene is left open where the match is weak. Size tells how often a clone was seen (once, few, many) or the class of an expanded clone, and some rows leave it out.

>TRBJ2-1|TRBV15|.|.
CATSGEFGPSLNEQFF
TGTGCCACCAGCGGTGAATTTGGACCCTCTCTCAATGAGCAGTTCTTC
>TRBJ2-7|TRBV27|TRBD1|.
CATRQGWTDYEQYF
TGTGCCACAAGACAGGGGTGGACAGACTACGAGCAGTACTTC
>TRBJ2-3|TRBV9|.|.
CASSVTGGVADTQYF
TGTGCCAGCAGCGTAACGGGGGGCGTCGCAGATACGCAGTATTTT
>TRBJ1-2|TRBV7-2|.|.
CASRTPGGGGYTF
TGTGCCAGCAGAACCCCGGGGGGCGGCGGCTACACCTTC
>TRBJ1-1|TRBV7-2|TRBD1|.
CAGGQLMNTEAFF
TGTGCCGGGGGACAGTTAATGAACACTGAAGCTTTCTTT
>TRBJ1-1|TRBV5-5|TRBD1|.
CATRTQGSTEAFF
TGTGCCACTCGGACACAGGGGAGCACTGAAGCTTTCTTT
>TRBJ2-1|TRBV12-5|TRBD2|.
CASGPGLAGGHWNEQFF
TGTGCTAGTGGCCCGGGACTAGCGGGGGGGCATTGGAATGAGCAGTTCTTC
>TRBJ2-7|TRBV11-2|.|.
CASSFSQTYEQYF
TGTGCCAGCAGCTTCAGTCAGACCTACGAGCAGTACTTC
>TRBJ1-2|TRBV6-5|.|.
CASSRRDLGYGYTF
TGTGCCAGCAGCCGCAGGGATCTAGGGTATGGCTACACCTTC
>TRBJ1-1|TRBV24-1|.|many
CATSDEGQKAFF
TGTGCCACCAGTGATGAGGGCCAGAAAGCTTTCTTT
>TRBJ1-2|TRBV6-5|TRBD1|.
CASIPRTGEVIGYTF
TGTGCCAGCATTCCTCGGACAGGGGAGGTGATTGGCTACACCTTC
>TRBJ1-6|TRBV9|.|.
CASSVGGGNSPLHF
TGTGCCAGCAGCGTAGGAGGGGGGAATTCACCCCTCCACTTT
>TRBJ1-1|TRBV19|.|.
CASTTGTETEAFF
TGTGCCAGTACCACAGGGACGGAAACTGAAGCTTTCTTT
>TRBJ2-7|TRBV18|TRBD2|.
CASSCLWGGLPRINSCYEQYF
TGTGCCAGCTCATGTCTCTGGGGGGGATTACCCCGAATAAATAGTTGTTACGAGCAGTACTTC
>TRBJ2-7|TRBV6-5|.|.
CASSLGSSYEQYF
TGTGCCAGCAGTTTGGGGAGCTCCTACGAGCAGTACTTC
>TRBJ1-5|TRBV4-3|.|few
CASSQETRGQPQHF
TGCGCCAGCAGCCAAGAAACAAGGGGTCAGCCCCAGCATTTT
>TRBJ1-2|TRBV7-9|TRBD1|.
CASSSPGKGASYGYTF
TGTGCCAGCAGCTCCCCCGGGAAGGGGGCAAGCTATGGCTACACCTTC
>TRBJ2-1|TRBV9|TRBD2|.
CASSSRTSGGIVDQFF
TGTGCCAGCAGCTCCCGGACTAGCGGGGGGATAGTGGATCAGTTCTTC
>TRBJ2-6|TRBV5-1|.|.
CASSWTVLSGANVLTF
TGCGCCAGCAGTTGGACAGTGCTCTCTGGGGCCAACGTCCTGACTTTC
>TRBJ1-1|TRBV7-9|.|.
CASRWLEGTEAFF
TGTGCCAGCAGATGGTTAGAGGGCACTGAAGCTTTCTTT
>TRBJ2-5|TRBV7-9|.|.
CASAPGQGKETQYF
TGTGCCAGCGCGCCGGGACAAGGAAAAGAGACCCAGTACTTC
>TRBJ2-6|TRBV27|.|.
CASSGYTGRIAGANVLTF
TGTGCCAGCAGCGGCTATACAGGGCGTATCGCTGGGGCCAACGTCCTGACTTTC
>TRBJ1-2|TRBV10-2|.|.
CASSGHPYGYTF
TGCGCCAGCAGTGGTCACCCGTATGGCTACACCTTC
>TRBJ1-2|TRBV30|.|.
CAWTRANYGYTF
TGTGCCTGGACAAGGGCTAACTATGGCTACACCTTC
>TRBJ2-7|TRBV28|TRBD1|.
CASSSEDRPPYEQYF
TGTGCCAGCAGTTCAGAGGACAGGCCCCCCTACGAGCAGTACTTC
>TRBJ2-1|TRBV7-8|TRBD1|.
CASSLEGTGVNEQFF
TGTGCCAGCAGCTTAGAAGGGACAGGGGTCAATGAGCAGTTCTTC
>TRBJ2-1|TRBV7-9|.|.
CASSLNGAGERNEQFF
TGTGCCAGCAGCTTAAACGGGGCAGGGGAACGCAATGAGCAGTTCTTC
>TRBJ1-3|TRBV2|.|.
CASSEGGNTIYF
TGTGCCAGCAGTGAGGGTGGAAACACCATATATTTT
>TRBJ1-3|TRBV5-6|.|.
CASSPGGGNTIYF
TGTGCCAGCAGCCCGGGAGGTGGAAACACCATATATTTT
>TRBJ1-2|TRBV13|.|.
CASSLGRGAASYGYTF
TGTGCCAGCAGCTTAGGCCGCGGGGCTGCCAGCTATGGCTACACCTTC
>TRBJ1-1|TRBV27|.|.
CASTRGGNTEAFF
TGTGCCAGCACACGCGGGGGGAACACTGAAGCTTTCTTT
>TRBJ2-7|TRBV6-5|.|.
CASRKSGVGEQYF
TGTGCCAGCAGGAAAAGTGGGGTCGGCGAGCAGTACTTC
>TRBJ2-1|TRBV7-9|TRBD2|.
CASSLSGRNNEQFF
TGTGCCAGCAGCTTGAGCGGGAGGAACAATGAGCAGTTCTTC
>TRBJ2-1|TRBV7-2|TRBD2|once
CASSHSAGGLYNEQFF
TGTGCCAGCAGCCACTCAGCGGGGGGTTTATACAATGAGCAGTTCTTC
>TRBJ1-2|TRBV18|TRBD1|.
CASSPQTGTGGDYGYTF
TGTGCCAGCTCACCCCAGACCGGGACAGGGGGCGACTATGGCTACACCTTC
>TRBJ2-7|TRBV7-8|.|.
CASSHSGSYEQYF
TGTGCCAGCAGCCACTCCGGCTCCTACGAGCAGTACTTC
>TRBJ1-1|TRBV3-1/TRBV3-2|.|.
CASSPDGNTEAFF
TGTGCCAGCAGCCCTGACGGGAACACTGAAGCTTTCTTT
>TRBJ2-5|TRBV5-1|TRBD1|.
CASSWTGGEGETQYF
TGCGCCAGCAGCTGGACAGGGGGCGAGGGAGAGACCCAGTACTTC
>TRBJ1-3|TRBV4-1|.|few
CASSQLIGNTIYF
TGCGCCAGCAGCCAACTGATTGGAAACACCATATATTTT
>TRBJ1-1|TRBV3-1/TRBV3-2|TRBD1|.
CASSQADRGFMNTEAFF
TGTGCCAGCAGCCAAGCCGACAGGGGTTTCATGAACACTGAAGCTTTCTTT
>TRBJ2-1|TRBV14|TRBD2|.
CASSALAGAYNEQFF
TGTGCCAGCAGCGCACTAGCGGGGGCCTACAATGAGCAGTTCTTC
>TRBJ1-5|TRBV6-6|.|.
CASLTGNQPQHF
TGTGCCAGCCTGACAGGTAATCAGCCCCAGCATTTT
>TRBJ1-3|TRBV5-6|.|.
CASSSSYRANMGNTIYF
TGTGCCAGCAGCTCTTCGTACAGGGCAAATATGGGAAACACCATATATTTT
>TRBJ1-6|TRBV30|.|.
CAWTGYYNSPLHF
TGTGCCTGGACCGGGTATTATAATTCACCCCTCCACTTT
>TRBJ1-1|TRBV7-9|.|.
CASSLVGAMNTEAFF
TGTGCCAGCAGCTTAGTAGGGGCAATGAACACTGAAGCTTTCTTT
>TRBJ1-1|TRBV3-1/TRBV3-2|.|.
CATRDTGFNTEAFF
TGTGCCACCAGAGATACAGGGTTTAACACTGAAGCTTTCTTT
>TRBJ2-1|TRBV28|.|.
CATMEGGLHNEQFF
TGTGCCACCATGGAGGGGGGGCTCCACAATGAGCAGTTCTTC
>TRBJ1-5|TRBV20-1|.|once
CSASSPRTDNQPQHF
TGCAGTGCGAGTAGCCCTCGGACAGACAATCAGCCCCAGCATTTT
>TRBJ2-2|TRBV6-5|.|.
CASSYYLAVTGELFF
TGTGCCAGCAGTTACTACCTCGCGGTAACCGGGGAGCTGTTTTTT
>TRBJ1-1|TRBV11-2|.|once
CASSLSLGRDTEAFF
TGTGCCAGCAGCTTATCTTTGGGGAGAGACACTGAAGCTTTCTTT
>TRBJ2-3|TRBV6-5|TRBD2|.
CASSSERGIYTDTQYF
TGTGCCAGCAGTTCGGAGCGGGGGATCTACACAGATACGCAGTATTTT
>TRBJ1-2|TRBV28|.|once
CASSSRSASYGYTF
TGTGCCAGCAGTTCTAGATCGGCAAGTTATGGCTACACCTTC
>TRBJ2-6|TRBV7-6|.|.
CASSFGGSFSGANVLTF
TGTGCCAGCAGCTTCGGGGGCTCCTTTTCTGGGGCCAACGTCCTGACTTTC
>TRBJ2-1|TRBV10-1|TRBD1|.
CASSGGQGNRRSDEQFF
TGCGCCAGCAGTGGTGGACAGGGTAATCGGCGAAGTGATGAGCAGTTCTTC
>TRBJ1-6|TRBV5-6|.|.
CASSRGRGSYNSPLHF
TGTGCCAGCAGCCGGGGAAGGGGCTCCTATAATTCACCCCTCCACTTT
>TRBJ2-1|TRBV19|TRBD1|.
CASTVKHRGRRNEQFF
TGTGCCAGTACCGTTAAACATAGGGGGCGCAGGAATGAGCAGTTCTTC
>TRBJ1-6|TRBV3-1/TRBV3-2|.|.
CASSRFRTTADSPLHF
TGTGCCAGCAGCCGATTCAGGACAACAGCGGATTCACCCCTCCACTTT